Each of the 27 T cell receptor beta chains below was sequenced from the same sample in a study of glioma-infiltrating T cells after dendritic cell vaccination. Time point specified: after dendritic cell vaccination, including at tumor progression/relapse. TCRdb's copy holds only in-frame clones and misses some; the assay was immunoSEQ multiplex PCR. This sample has approximately 85,000 clones, with 85% found just once. Here the sequenced sample was blood, taken after dendritic cell vaccination. Receptors were obtained from a human donor with glioblastoma.

The gene calls are TRBV5-1 and TRBJ2-1; TRBD2 aligns across 8 bases. V was pared by 5 bases and J by 2 bases, with 15 bases of the junction left unmatched. In germline, CDR1 is SGHRS, CDR2 YFSETQ. The CDR3 has 18 amino acids. CDR3 sequence reads: CASRSIDSGSGPYNEQFF. Here the CDR3 DNA reads TGCGCCAGCAGATCCATTGACAGCGGGAGTGGGCCCTACAATGAGCAGTTCTTC. Supplemented by reference TRBV5-1 and TRBJ2-1, the full variable domain reads KAGVTQTPRYLIKTRGQQVTLSCSPISGHRSVSWYQQTPGQGLQFLFEYFSETQRNKGNFPGRFSGRQFSNSRSEMNVSTLELGDSALYLCASRSIDSGSGPYNEQFFGPGTRLTVL.

The gene calls are TRBV5-1 and TRBJ1-2; TRBD1 might be the D (6 bases). This CDR3 comprises 15 residues. Between the trimmed V and J ends, which lost 0 bases and 4 bases, there was a span of 13 bases. CDR1 and CDR2 from the germline V gene are SGHRS and YFSETQ. This CDR3 reads CASSLVWGQGYGYTF. CDR3 DNA sequence: TGCGCCAGCAGCTTGGTTTGGGGGCAAGGCTATGGCTACACCTTC.

The chain has TRBV18 and TRBJ1-2, with 7 positions matching TRBD1. The CDR3 covers 14 residues. Trimming cost V 5 bases and J 4 bases; bases outside gene matches: 7. Germline V gene data show CDR1 as KGHSH and CDR2 as LQKENI. CDR3 sequence: CASSADRDSYGYTF. CDR3 nucleotide sequence: TGTGCCAGCTCAGCCGACCGGGACAGCTATGGCTACACCTTC.

This chain links TRBV4-1 with TRBJ2-7; the D gene is possibly TRBD2 (6 bases). Per the germline V gene, CDR1 is MGHRA and CDR2 is YSYEKL. V gave up 1 base and J gave up 2 bases, with 12 bases separating them. CDR3 size: 15 residues. The CDR3 DNA reads TGCGCCAGCAGCCAAGCGGCTAGCGCTGCCTACGAGCAGTACTTC. It yields the protein CASSQAASAAYEQYF.

The chain uses TRBV4-3 and TRBJ2-2, with 12 bases fitting TRBD2. After removal of 0 bases from V and 4 bases from J, the junction contained 15 bases not matched to a gene. The CDR3 is 21 amino acids. CDR1 is LGHNA and CDR2 is YSLEER in the germline V gene. The CDR3 DNA follows: TGCGCCAGCAGCCAAGAATTGGTACTAGCGGGGGGCATCCAGGTCACCGGGGAGCTGTTTTTT. Protein product: CASSQELVLAGGIQVTGELFF.

The CDR3 coding sequence is TGTGCCAGCAGTGCCCGACTAGCGGGGGGCTACAATGAGCAGTTCTTC. This sequence encodes CASSARLAGGYNEQFF. V is TRBV9 and J is TRBJ2-1; 13 bases align to TRBD2. From germline, CDR1 is SGDLS and CDR2 YYNGEE. The CDR3 is made up of 16 amino acids. Unmatched junction bases numbered 5, after V lost 5 bases and J lost 3 bases.

The rearrangement uses TRBV7-9 and TRBJ1-2; 7 bases map to TRBD1. The germline V gene has CDR1 SEHNR and CDR2 FQNEAQ (reference sequence). Trimming took 5 bases from V and 4 from J; bases not matched to a gene: 7. The CDR3 covers 14 residues. CDR3 region: CASSRGTDRYGYTF. Written as DNA, the CDR3 is TGTGCCAGCAGCCGGGGGACAGACCGCTATGGCTACACCTTC.

This clone was seen a single time. The chain combines TRBV5-1 with TRBJ2-1; 10 positions agree with TRBD1. The junction had 4 bases not matched to a gene; V was cut back by 0 bases and J by 16 bases. The length of the CDR3 is 12 residues. CDR1 is SGHRS, CDR2 YFSETQ, per germline. Here the CDR3 reads CASSLGQGASFF. The CDR3, as DNA: TGCGCCAGCAGCTTGGGACAGGGGGCTTCTTTCTTC. The full variable domain, completed using reference TRBV5-1 and TRBJ2-1, is KAGVTQTPRYLIKTRGQQVTLSCSPISGHRSVSWYQQTPGQGLQFLFEYFSETQRNKGNFPGRFSGRQFSNSRSEMNVSTLELGDSALYLCASSLGQGASFFGPGTRLTVL.

The chain combines TRBV27 with TRBJ2-3; 8 bases fit TRBD2. V lost 3 bases to trimming and J lost 11 bases; unmatched junction nucleotides: 4. The CDR3 loop spans 12 amino acids. Per germline, CDR1 MNHEY and CDR2 SMNVEV (reference sequence). The CDR3 region is CASSLDGGEQYF. In nucleotides, the CDR3 is TGTGCCAGCAGTTTGGACGGGGGGGAGCAGTATTTT.

The chain links TRBV19 to TRBJ1-4; D unresolved. This CDR3 has 13 amino acids. Germline V gives CDR1 LNHDA, CDR2 SQIVND (reference sequence). Trimming stripped 7 bases from V and 7 bases from J, with 13 bases between. The CDR3 reads CASKFSRSEKLFF. The CDR3, as DNA: TGTGCCAGTAAATTCTCTCGGAGTGAAAAACTGTTTTTT.

This chain uses TRBV27 with TRBJ2-1; 7 bases fit TRBD2. The germline V gene encodes CDR1 MNHEY and CDR2 SMNVEV (reference sequence). This CDR3 is 13 amino acids long. V trimming: 6 bases; J trimming: 13 bases; junction bases outside the gene matches: 12. The CDR3 loop reads CASSQLGGRPQFF. The CDR3, as DNA: TGTGCCAGCAGCCAGCTGGGAGGGCGTCCCCAGTTCTTC.

The chain links TRBV28 to TRBJ1-5; D is undetermined. The CDR3 is 14 residues long. Trimming pared 1 base from V and 0 bases from J, leaving 4 bases between. Germline V gene lookup returns CDR1 MDHEN and CDR2 SYDVKM. In DNA, the CDR3 is TGTGCCAGCAGTTTATCCGGTAGCAATCAGCCCCAGCATTTT. Its translation is CASSLSGSNQPQHF.

Written as DNA, the CDR3 is TGTGCCACCGTGACAGGGGTATTGGCTTTCTTT. Encoded protein: CATVTGVLAFF. The chain joins TRBV28 to TRBJ1-1; 8 bases agree with TRBD1. The CDR3 covers 11 residues. Trimming at V came to 10 bases and at J to 11 bases, leaving 9 bases not matched to a gene. Germline values: CDR1 MDHEN, CDR2 SYDVKM.

This chain connects TRBV5-4 to TRBJ2-3; 8 bases are a match to TRBD1. The CDR3 consists of 14 residues. Germline V gene data show CDR1 as SGHNT and CDR2 as YYREEE (reference sequence). V lost 4 bases to trimming and J lost 5 bases; unmatched junction nucleotides: 6. CDR3 nucleotide sequence: TGTGCCAGCAGCCTTCCCACAGGGGGAGATACGCAGTATTTT. Protein sequence: CASSLPTGGDTQYF. The complete variable domain, with remaining parts taken from reference TRBV5-4 and TRBJ2-3, reads ETGVTQSPTHLIKTRGQQVTLRCSSQSGHNTVSWYQQALGQGPQFIFQYYREEENGRGNFPPRFSGLQFPNYSSELNVNALELDDSALYLCASSLPTGGDTQYFGPGTRLTVL.

The chain is built from TRBV28 and TRBJ2-1, with 14 bases matching TRBD2. The CDR3 contains 15 residues. After removal of 5 bases from V and 6 bases from J, the junction contained 3 bases not matched to a gene. Germline CDR1 MDHEN, CDR2 SYDVKM. The CDR3 DNA follows: TGTGCCAGCAGTCCTGGGACTAGCGGGAGCAATGAGCAGTTCTTC. It specifies CASSPGTSGSNEQFF.

V usage is TRBV19 and J usage is TRBJ2-7; 9 nucleotides line up with TRBD1. J was trimmed by 4 bases and V by 4 bases; bases with no gene match: 2. Germline lookup yields CDR1 LNHDA and CDR2 SQIVND (reference sequence). The CDR3 has 13 residues. The CDR3 bases are TGTGCCAGTAGTAGGACAGGGGATTACGAGCAGTACTTC. The encoded protein is CASSRTGDYEQYF.

The chain joins TRBV27 to TRBJ2-2, with 11 bases lining up with TRBD1. Germline CDR1 and CDR2: MNHEY and SMNVEV (reference sequence). Trimming cost V 7 bases and J 5 bases; bases outside gene matches: 9. This CDR3 contains 16 residues. In DNA, the CDR3 is TGTGCCAGCACCCCCGGGACAGGGGGAGATACCGGGGAGCTGTTTTTT. Its protein is CASTPGTGGDTGELFF.

This sequence joins TRBV5-4 and TRBJ2-3; D is perhaps TRBD2 (6 bases). The CDR3 loop spans 16 amino acids. CDR1 SGHNT and CDR2 YYREEE come from the germline V gene (reference sequence). V shed 3 bases and J shed 0 bases, with 14 bases lying between them. The CDR3 protein is CASSSRDSHSTDTQYF. CDR3 in DNA: TGTGCCAGCAGCTCCCGGGACTCGCATAGCACAGATACGCAGTATTTT.

The chain combines TRBV6-5 with TRBJ2-6; D possibly corresponds to TRBD1 (6 bases). V shed 4 bases and J shed 3 bases, with 13 bases lying between them. CDR1 and CDR2 (germline): MNHEY, SVGAGI. There are 16 residues in the CDR3. The CDR3 reads CASSSLTGLGANVLTF. CDR3 sequence (DNA): TGTGCCAGCAGTTCCCTTACAGGGCTTGGGGCCAACGTCCTGACTTTC.

The chain carries TRBV9 and TRBJ2-2, with D maybe TRBD2 (5 bases). V was pared by 1 base and J by 6 bases, with 10 bases between. The CDR3 is 14 amino acids. Germline CDR1 is SGDLS and CDR2 is YYNGEE. CDR3 sequence reads: CASSVSSRAGELFF. Here the CDR3 DNA reads TGTGCCAGCAGCGTATCTAGCCGCGCCGGGGAGCTGTTTTTT.

CDR3 sequence: CASSLGQLAGVTGELFF. CDR3 DNA sequence: TGTGCCAGCAGCTTGGGCCAACTAGCGGGGGTTACCGGGGAGCTGTTTTTT. This chain joins TRBV5-4 and TRBJ2-2, with 11 nucleotides matching TRBD2. Per germline, CDR1 SGHNT and CDR2 YYREEE (reference sequence). The length of the CDR3 is 17 residues. V dropped 0 bases and J dropped 5; count of bases not matched to a gene: 6.

This rearrangement joins TRBV30 to TRBJ2-5; 8 bases align to TRBD2. The J call may be incorrect, as the DNA end agrees better with TRBJ2-7. Germline CDR1 and CDR2: GTSNPN and SVGIG (reference sequence). The CDR3 covers 15 residues. The CDR3 coding sequence is TGTGCCTGGAGTGAGACTGGTAGCGGGGTCTACGAGCAGTACTTC. Its translation is CAWSETGSGVYEQYF.

This rearrangement joins TRBV30 to TRBJ1-1, with D perhaps matching TRBD1 (5 bases). The V gene lost 5 bases and the J gene lost 1 base, with 11 bases spanning the gap. The CDR3 covers 13 residues. The germline V gene encodes CDR1 GTSNPN and CDR2 SVGIG (reference sequence). CDR3 coding DNA: TGTGCCTGGCTAGGGGCGTGGAACACTGAAGCTTTCTTT. It encodes CAWLGAWNTEAFF.

V gene TRBV10-3 combines with J gene TRBJ2-1, with 11 bases lining up with TRBD2. V trimming: 4 bases; J trimming: 2 bases; junction bases outside the gene matches: 10. From germline, CDR1 is ENHRY and CDR2 SYGVKD. CDR3 length equals 18 residues. CDR3 nucleotides: TGTGCCATCAGTGTGGGTCTAGCGGGGGGACTCCCCTACAATGAGCAGTTCTTC. Protein sequence: CAISVGLAGGLPYNEQFF.

J is TRBJ1-1 and V is TRBV21-1; the D call of TRBD1 is as the table states it, not checked on the DNA. TRBV21-1 is a listed pseudogene. This CDR3 has 11 residues. CDR3 sequence reads: CASQQGSEAFF. The CDR3 DNA reads as TGTGCCAGCCAACAGGGGTCTGAAGCTTTCTTT.

The chain has TRBV5-1 and TRBJ2-5, with a tentative D call TRBD2 (6 bases). Germline V gene lookup returns CDR1 SGHRS and CDR2 YFSETQ. Deletions cut 1 base from V and 2 bases from J, with 15 bases between. This CDR3 has 16 amino acids. CDR3 sequence: CASSLLIAEVQETQYF. Here the CDR3 DNA reads TGCGCCAGCAGCTTGTTGATAGCGGAAGTACAAGAGACCCAGTACTTC.

The chain carries TRBV9 and TRBJ2-3; TRBD2 matches 13 bases. CDR3 length: 19 residues. V gave up 4 bases and J gave up 0 bases; unmatched junction bases: 11. Germline CDR1 is SGDLS and CDR2 is YYNGEE. The CDR3 sequence: CASSPPWGTSGTSTDTQYF. CDR3 in DNA: TGTGCCAGCAGCCCCCCTTGGGGGACTAGCGGGACTAGCACAGATACGCAGTATTTT.